One and the same sample provided the 12 T cell receptor beta chains below, sequenced in a study of T cell responses to AZD1222 COVID-19 vaccine. Repertoires were generated with immunoSEQ multiplex PCR, while TCRdb's copy carries only in-frame clones and drops some. In the table there are 120,000 or so clones, 80% to 95% of which are singletons. The sequenced sample was peripheral blood, obtained on day 0 of AZD1222 vaccination. The receptor source for this set is an adult in good health.

The chain combines TRBV5-8 with TRBJ2-1; possible D gene TRBD1, 6 bases. This CDR3 has 17 residues. Germline assignment: CDR1 SGHTS and CDR2 YDEGEE. V was clipped by 2 bases and J by 1 base, with 16 bases between them. Written as DNA, the CDR3 is TGTGCCAGCAGCTTCCAGGGGTGGGATGGATCCTACAATGAGCAGTTCTTC. This sequence encodes CASSFQGWDGSYNEQFF.

The V and J genes are TRBV6-5 and TRBJ2-5; 9 bases match TRBD1. Unmatched junction bases numbered 9, after V lost 5 bases and J lost 5 bases. Germline V gene data show CDR1 as MNHEY and CDR2 as SVGAGI. This CDR3 comprises 15 residues. CDR3 in amino acids: CASSKNTGTGETQYF. CDR3 sequence (DNA): TGTGCCAGCAGTAAAAATACCGGGACAGGGGAGACCCAGTACTTC.

The V and J genes are TRBV10-2 and TRBJ2-7, with D possibly matching TRBD1 (5 bases). V shed 8 bases and J shed 2 bases, with 19 bases lying between them. The germline V gene has CDR1 WSHSY and CDR2 SAAADI. The CDR3 loop spans 15 amino acids. The CDR3, as DNA: TGCGCCAGCTGCCTTAGTCCAGGGCCGCCCTACGAGCAGTACTTC. Encoded protein: CASCLSPGPPYEQYF.

A few counts support this clone. The CDR3 sequence: CSTLGGAGNSYEQYF. DNA for the CDR3: TGCAGCACCCTGGGGGGGGCGGGGAACTCCTACGAGCAGTACTTC. This chain joins TRBV29-1 and TRBJ2-7; TRBD2 is a possible D gene (7 bases). Trimming left V 8 bases short and J 0 bases short, with 20 bases between. The V gene's germline CDR1 is SQVTM and CDR2 ANQGSEA. This CDR3 is built from 15 residues.

The CDR3 sequence: CASTSGVYEQYF. In DNA, the CDR3 is TGTGCCAGCACCTCCGGGGTTTACGAGCAGTACTTC. The rearrangement joins TRBV28 to TRBJ2-7, with TRBD2 as a possible D gene (5 bases). The CDR3 is made up of 12 amino acids. Germline assignment: CDR1 MDHEN and CDR2 SYDVKM. The V end was cut by 7 bases, the J end by 4 bases, with 11 bases between.

The rearrangement uses TRBV28 and TRBJ1-3; 7 bases match TRBD1. CDR1 and CDR2 from the germline V gene are MDHEN and SYDVKM. V was clipped by 5 bases and J by 2 bases; unmatched bases: 6. The CDR3 contains 15 residues. The CDR3 region is CASSATDRTGNTIYF. CDR3 nucleotide sequence: TGTGCCAGCAGTGCGACGGACAGGACTGGAAACACCATATATTTT.

A single count supports this clone. This chain uses TRBV2 with TRBJ2-5; 8 bases are a match to TRBD2. Germline V gene lookup returns CDR1 SNHLY and CDR2 FYNNEI. J was trimmed by 3 bases and V by 6 bases; bases with no gene match: 9. The CDR3 contains 15 residues. CDR3 nucleotides: TGTGCCAGCAGCGTTCCGGGGGGGGCTAAAGAGACCCAGTACTTC. It yields the protein CASSVPGGAKETQYF.

The chain combines TRBV7-6 with TRBJ2-7, with 9 bases matching TRBD1. Trimming at V came to 6 bases and at J to 2 bases, leaving 8 bases not matched to a gene. CDR1 is SGHVS and CDR2 is FNYEAQ in the germline V gene. CDR3 length: 15 amino acids. The CDR3 reads CASSETGTGTYEQYF. CDR3 coding DNA: TGTGCCAGCAGTGAAACCGGGACAGGGACCTACGAGCAGTACTTC.

The DNA for the CDR3 is TGTGCCAGCGGGTTGACAGACAAGGCCTTGAGCACTGAAGCTTTCTTT. This encodes CASGLTDKALSTEAFF. This chain uses TRBV2 with TRBJ1-1; the D gene is possibly TRBD1 (5 bases). This CDR3 is 16 amino acids long. Germline CDR1 reads SNHLY; CDR2 reads FYNNEI. V was cut by 8 bases and J by 4 bases, with 23 bases left in between.

This clone was counted once. The gene calls are TRBV10-3 and TRBJ1-2; D might be TRBD1 (5 bases). Per the germline V gene, CDR1 is ENHRY and CDR2 is SYGVKD. The length of the CDR3 is 14 residues. Trimming pared 2 bases from V and 8 bases from J, leaving 15 bases between. CDR3 sequence: CAISEREGQGGYTF. CDR3 DNA sequence: TGTGCCATCAGTGAGAGAGAGGGGCAAGGGGGCTACACCTTC.

The chain carries TRBV11-3 and TRBJ1-3; D uncertain. The germline V and J ends were trimmed by 5 bases and 4 bases, with 6 bases remaining between them. The CDR3 spans 12 residues. The germline V gene encodes CDR1 SGHNT and CDR2 YENEEA. CDR3 in DNA: TGTGCCAGCAGCCTGGACGGAAACACCATATATTTT. Protein sequence: CASSLDGNTIYF.

This sequence joins TRBV6-6 and TRBJ1-5, with D unclear. The CDR3 length is 13 residues. Per germline, CDR1 MNHNY and CDR2 SVGAGI (reference sequence). V shed 0 bases and J shed 6 bases, with 6 bases lying between them. The CDR3 sequence is CASSYSKGQPQHF. In DNA form, the CDR3 reads TGTGCCAGCAGTTACTCGAAGGGTCAGCCCCAGCATTTT.